Sequencing of this TCR beta chain was carried out in a study of T cell repertoires in cytomegalovirus infection. Study-wide results and limits: CMV-specific TCR beta clonotypes restricted by HLA-C were the ones dominating the ex vivo response. Based on cumulative public TCR beta family frequency, carriers of CMV plus the relevant HLA were identified.

V was clipped by 1 base and J by 1 base, with 7 bases between them. In germline, CDR1 is SGHRS, CDR2 YFSETQ. CDR3 length: 14 residues. Of note for this clonotype: The target antigen is unknown.

Via MiXCR, TCRdb re-called the reads, giving one row per CDR3 protein. This table holds around 250,000 distinct CDR3 sequences, 17% found once. The specimen sequenced was CD8+ T cells from PBMCs. This receptor was obtained from a human donor in good health (CMV status not recorded). Some clones in this sample may be carry-over from other donors' samples. This chain joins TRBV5-1 and TRBJ2-3; a possible D gene is TRBD2 (6 bases). The CDR3 here is CASSLPGGTDTQYF. The CDR3 coding sequence is TGCGCCAGCAGCTTGCCGGGGGGCACAGATACGCAGTATTTT.